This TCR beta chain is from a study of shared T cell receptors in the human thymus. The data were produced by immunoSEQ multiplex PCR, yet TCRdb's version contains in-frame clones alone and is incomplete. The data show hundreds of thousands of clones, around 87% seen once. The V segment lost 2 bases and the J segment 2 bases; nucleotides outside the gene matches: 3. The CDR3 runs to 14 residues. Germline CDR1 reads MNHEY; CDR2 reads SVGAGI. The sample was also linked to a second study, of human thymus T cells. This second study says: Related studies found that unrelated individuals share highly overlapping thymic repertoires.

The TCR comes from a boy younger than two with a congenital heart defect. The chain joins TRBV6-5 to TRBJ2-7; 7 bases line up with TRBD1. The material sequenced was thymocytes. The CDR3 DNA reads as TGTGCCAGCAGTTACAACGGGACAGCCTACGAGCAGTACTTC. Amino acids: CASSYNGTAYEQYF.